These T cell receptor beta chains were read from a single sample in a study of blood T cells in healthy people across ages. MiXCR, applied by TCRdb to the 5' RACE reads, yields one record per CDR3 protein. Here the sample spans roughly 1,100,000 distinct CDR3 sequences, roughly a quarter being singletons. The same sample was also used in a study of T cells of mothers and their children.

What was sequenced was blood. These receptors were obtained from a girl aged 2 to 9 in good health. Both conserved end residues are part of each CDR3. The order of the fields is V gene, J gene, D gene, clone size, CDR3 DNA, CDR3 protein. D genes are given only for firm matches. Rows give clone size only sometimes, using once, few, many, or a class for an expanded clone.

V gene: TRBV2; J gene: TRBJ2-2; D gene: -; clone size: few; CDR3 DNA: TGTGCCCAGTTAGAGGGAATAACCGGGGAGCTGTTTTTT; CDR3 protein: CAQLEGITGELFF
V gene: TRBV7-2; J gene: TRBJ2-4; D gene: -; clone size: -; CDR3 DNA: TGTGCCAGCAGCTCATTTCAGTACTTC; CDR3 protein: CASSSFQYF
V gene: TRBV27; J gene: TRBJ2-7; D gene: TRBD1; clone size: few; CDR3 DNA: TGTGCCAGCAGTTTCAAGGACAGGGGGAGAACCTACGAGCAGTACTTC; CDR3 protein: CASSFKDRGRTYEQYF
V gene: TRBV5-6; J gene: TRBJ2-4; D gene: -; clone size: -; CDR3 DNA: TGTGCCAGCAGCTTGGCCCCAGGTGGCTATACCAAAAACATTCGGTACTTC; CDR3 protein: CASSLAPGGYTKNIRYF
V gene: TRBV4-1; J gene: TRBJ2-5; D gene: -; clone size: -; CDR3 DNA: TGCGCCAGCAGCCAAGATAGGGAGTGGCGGGAGACCCAGTACTTC; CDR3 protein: CASSQDREWRETQYF
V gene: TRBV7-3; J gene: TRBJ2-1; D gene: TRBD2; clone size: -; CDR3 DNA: TGTGCCAGCAGCTCGGGACTAGAGGCCAATGAGCAGTTCTTC; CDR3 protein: CASSSGLEANEQFF
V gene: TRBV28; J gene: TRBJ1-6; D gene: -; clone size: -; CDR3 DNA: TGTGCCAGCAGCTCGGGTTGGGGCTCTAATTCACCCCTCCACTTT; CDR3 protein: CASSSGWGSNSPLHF
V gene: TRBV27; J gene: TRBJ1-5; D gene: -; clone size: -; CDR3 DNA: TGTGCCAGTTCGACCTACACAGGGCCCAATCAACCCCAGCATTTT; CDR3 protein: CASSTYTGPNQPQHF
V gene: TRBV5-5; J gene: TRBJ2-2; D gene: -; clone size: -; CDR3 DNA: TGTGCCAGCAGCTTGGCCGAAGGGGTCGGCACCGGGGTGCTGTTTTTT; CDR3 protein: CASSLAEGVGTGVLFF
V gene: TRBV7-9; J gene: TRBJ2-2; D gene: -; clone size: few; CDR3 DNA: TGTGCCAGCGGCGGGACAGCAGGTTCCACCGGGGAGCCGTTTTTT; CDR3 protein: CASGGTAGSTGEPFF
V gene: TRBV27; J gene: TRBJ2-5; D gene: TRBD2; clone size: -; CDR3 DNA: TGTGCCAGCGGTACAGCGGGAGCGCTCCAAGAGACCCAGTACTTC; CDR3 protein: CASGTAGALQETQYF
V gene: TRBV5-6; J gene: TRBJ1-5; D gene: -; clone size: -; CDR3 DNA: TGTGCCAGCAGCATTGGTGGGGTAAGACAGCCCCAGCATTTT; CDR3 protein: CASSIGGVRQPQHF
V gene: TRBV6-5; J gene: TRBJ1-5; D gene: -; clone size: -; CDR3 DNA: TGTGCCAGCAGTTACTCGAACTCTTTTAATGGTAATCAGCCCCAGCATTTT; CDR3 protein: CASSYSNSFNGNQPQHF
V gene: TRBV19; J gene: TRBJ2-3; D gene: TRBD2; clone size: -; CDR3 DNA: TGTGCCAGTAGTTGGAAACTAGCGGGTCCAGATACGCAGTATTTT; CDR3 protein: CASSWKLAGPDTQYF
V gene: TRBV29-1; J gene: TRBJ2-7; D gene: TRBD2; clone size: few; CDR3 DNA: TGCAGCGCTCTCGTAGCGGGAGTGGGCGAGCAGTACTTC; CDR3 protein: CSALVAGVGEQYF
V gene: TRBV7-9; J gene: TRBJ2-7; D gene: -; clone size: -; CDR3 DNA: TGTGCCAGCAGCTATGGGACGGGCCCCTACGAGCAGTACTTC; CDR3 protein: CASSYGTGPYEQYF
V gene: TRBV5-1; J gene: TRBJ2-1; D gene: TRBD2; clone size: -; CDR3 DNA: TGCGCCAGCAGCCTACCTACCGGGACTAGCATTTACAATGAGCAGTTCTTC; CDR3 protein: CASSLPTGTSIYNEQFF
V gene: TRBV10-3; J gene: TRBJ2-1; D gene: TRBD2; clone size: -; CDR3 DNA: TGTGCCATCAGTGCGAGTAGCGGGAGCCTCCGGGAGCAGTTCTTC; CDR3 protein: CAISASSGSLREQFF
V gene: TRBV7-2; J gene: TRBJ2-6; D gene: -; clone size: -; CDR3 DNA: TGTGCCAGCAGCTTAAAGCGGGTTTCCCCTCTTTCTGGGGCCAACGTCCTGACTTTC; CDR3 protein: CASSLKRVSPLSGANVLTF
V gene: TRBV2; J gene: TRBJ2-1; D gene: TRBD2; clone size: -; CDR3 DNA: TGTGCCAGCAGTGAAGTTACGGGAGGTTGGAGCGATGAGCAGTTCTTC; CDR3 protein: CASSEVTGGWSDEQFF
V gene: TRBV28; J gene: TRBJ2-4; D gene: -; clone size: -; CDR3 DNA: TGTGCCAGCAGTTTTCTGGGACCCCTAAAAAACATTCAGTACTTC; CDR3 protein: CASSFLGPLKNIQYF
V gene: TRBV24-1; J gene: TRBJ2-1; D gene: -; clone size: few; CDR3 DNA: TGTGCCACCAGTAACTCCTACAATGAGCAGTTCTTC; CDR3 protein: CATSNSYNEQFF
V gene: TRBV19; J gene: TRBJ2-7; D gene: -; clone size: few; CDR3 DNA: TGTGCCAGTACTAATGAAAGGGGCGGCTCCTACGAGCAGTACTTC; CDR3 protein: CASTNERGGSYEQYF
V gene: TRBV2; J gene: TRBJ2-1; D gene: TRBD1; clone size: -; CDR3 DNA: TGTGCCAGCAGTGGATCGGACAGGGGACCCAATGAGCAGTTCTTC; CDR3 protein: CASSGSDRGPNEQFF
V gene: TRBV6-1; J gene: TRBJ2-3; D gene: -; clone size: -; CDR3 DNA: TGTGCCAACCTAAAAGCTAGCACAGATACGCAGTATTTT; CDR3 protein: CANLKASTDTQYF
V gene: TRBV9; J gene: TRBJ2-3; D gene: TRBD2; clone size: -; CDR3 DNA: TGTGCCAGCAGCGTAGGAGCGGGAACGGATACGCAGTATTTT; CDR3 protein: CASSVGAGTDTQYF
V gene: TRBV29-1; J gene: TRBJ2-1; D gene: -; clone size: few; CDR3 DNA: TGCAGCGTTGAGTCCCAGGGGGGCGTAGAGCAGTTCTTC; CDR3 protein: CSVESQGGVEQFF
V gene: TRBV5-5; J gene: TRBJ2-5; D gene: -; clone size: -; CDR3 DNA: TGTGCCAGCAGCCCAGGCGGACGGGTCGCATTACAAGAGACCCAGTACTTC; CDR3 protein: CASSPGGRVALQETQYF
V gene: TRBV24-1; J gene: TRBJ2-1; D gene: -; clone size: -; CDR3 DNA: TGTGCCACCGATTCGGGGAGCTCCTACAATGAGCAGTTCTTC; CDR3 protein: CATDSGSSYNEQFF
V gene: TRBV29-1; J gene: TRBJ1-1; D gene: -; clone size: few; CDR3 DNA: TGCAGCGTTGACCGTCAGGTCCCTGAAGCTTTCTTT; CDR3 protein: CSVDRQVPEAFF
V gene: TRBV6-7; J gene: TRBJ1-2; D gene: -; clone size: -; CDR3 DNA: TGTGCCAGCAGTTCCCCTCTACAGGATTTCTATGGCTACACCTTC; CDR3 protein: CASSSPLQDFYGYTF
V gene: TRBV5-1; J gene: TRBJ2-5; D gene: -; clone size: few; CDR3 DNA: TGCGCCAGCAGCCCTGTGACCGTGGAGACCCAGTACTTC; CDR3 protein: CASSPVTVETQYF
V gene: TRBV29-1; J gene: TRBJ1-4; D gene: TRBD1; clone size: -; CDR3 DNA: TGCAGCGGGCAGGGGGCAACTAATGAAAAACTGTTTTTT; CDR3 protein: CSGQGATNEKLFF
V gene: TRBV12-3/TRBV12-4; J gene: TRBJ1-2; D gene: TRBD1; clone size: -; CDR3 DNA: TGTGCCAGCAGCGCTTCCGGGACAGGGGAAATCAACGGCTACACCTTC; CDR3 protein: CASSASGTGEINGYTF
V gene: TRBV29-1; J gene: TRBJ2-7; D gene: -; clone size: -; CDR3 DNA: TGCAGCGTTGAGGGCTTGGGGATCGAGCAGTACTTC; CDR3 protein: CSVEGLGIEQYF
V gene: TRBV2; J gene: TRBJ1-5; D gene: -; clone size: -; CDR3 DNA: TGTGCCAGCAGTCCGGGGTTTTATCAGCCCCAGCATTTT; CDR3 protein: CASSPGFYQPQHF
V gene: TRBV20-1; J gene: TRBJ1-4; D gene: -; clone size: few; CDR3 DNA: TGCAGTGCTCATTCCGATGTCGCAGGGCCCGCTAATGAAAAACTGTTTTTT; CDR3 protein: CSAHSDVAGPANEKLFF
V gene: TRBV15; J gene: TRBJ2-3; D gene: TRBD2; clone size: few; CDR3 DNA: TGTGCCACCAGCATCGCTAGCGGGAGCCTAGATACGCAGTATTTT; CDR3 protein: CATSIASGSLDTQYF
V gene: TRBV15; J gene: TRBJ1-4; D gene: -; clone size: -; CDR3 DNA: TGTGCCACCAGCGACCCGGAACGGGATAATGAAAAACTGTTTTTT; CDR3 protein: CATSDPERDNEKLFF
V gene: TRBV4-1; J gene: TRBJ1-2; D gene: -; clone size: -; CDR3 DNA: TGCGCCAGCAGGGGGATGAGGGACAACTATGGCTACACCTTC; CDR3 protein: CASRGMRDNYGYTF